This T cell receptor (beta chain) was identified in a study of CD8+ T cells in alopecia areata. Points from the study as a whole: Sequencing of scalp tissue also captures the resident alphabeta T cells of normal skin. Many expanded lesional clones persisted in scalp and blood during tofacitinib treatment. Tofacitinib produced a significant decrease in scalp clonality and in expanded CD8+ clones among the top 100.

Reverse transcription of extracted RNA yielded cDNA, which provided the sequencing template. The repertoire was sequenced with immunoSEQ multiplex PCR; TCRdb's copy has only in-frame clones and lacks some. The table has around 290,000 clones, 58% seen once; the top ten hold approximately 2%. Documented treatment: oral pan-JAK inhibitor, 5-10 mg twice daily. Points on this clone: What it binds is unknown.

This sequence originates from a human donor with alopecia areata. Sequencing was performed on CD4+ T cells sorted from blood, taken at week 24, from a patient treated with tofacitinib.

The CDR3 here is CAWTQTGDGDTEAFF. CDR3 DNA: TGTGCCTGGACCCAAACCGGGGACGGGGACACTGAAGCTTTCTTT. The chain combines TRBV30 with TRBJ1-1, with D possibly matching TRBD1 (5 bases). V was clipped by 4 bases and J by 3 bases, with 18 bases between them. Germline values: CDR1 GTSNPN, CDR2 SVGIG (reference sequence). The CDR3 totals 15 residues.